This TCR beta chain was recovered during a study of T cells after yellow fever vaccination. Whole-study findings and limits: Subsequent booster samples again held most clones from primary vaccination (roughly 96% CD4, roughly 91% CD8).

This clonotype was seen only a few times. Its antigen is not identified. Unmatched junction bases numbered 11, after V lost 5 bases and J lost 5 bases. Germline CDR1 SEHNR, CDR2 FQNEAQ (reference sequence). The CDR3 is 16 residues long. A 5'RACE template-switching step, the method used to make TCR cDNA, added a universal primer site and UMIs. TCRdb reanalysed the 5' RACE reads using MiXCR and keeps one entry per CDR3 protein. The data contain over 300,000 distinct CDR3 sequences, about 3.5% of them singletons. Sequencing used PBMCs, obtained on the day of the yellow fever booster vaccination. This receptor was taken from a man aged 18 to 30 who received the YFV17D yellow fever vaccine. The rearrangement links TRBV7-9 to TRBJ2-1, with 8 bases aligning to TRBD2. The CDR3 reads CASSPGEWRGDNEQFF. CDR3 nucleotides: TGTGCCAGCAGCCCGGGGGAGTGGCGGGGGGACAATGAGCAGTTCTTC.